This record looks at one TCR beta chain sequence and its context. These data belong to a study of blood T cell repertoires in COVID-19. The method was immunoSEQ multiplex PCR; TCRdb's version includes in-frame clones alone and lacks a portion of them. The table lists some 330,000 clones, roughly 88% of them singletons, with approximately 4% in the top ten. The CDR3 contains 11 residues. Germline V gives CDR1 LGHDT, CDR2 YNNKEL (reference sequence). With 3 bases removed from V and 8 bases from J, the gap between germline ends came to 7 bases. The clonotype originates from a woman in her 50s with active or convalescent COVID-19. The chain links TRBV3-1 (or the pseudogene TRBV3-2) to TRBJ1-1; no firm D call. Source material: peripheral blood. Here the CDR3 DNA reads TGTGCCAGCAGCCAGACGGGGGAAGCTTTCTTT. This sequence encodes CASSQTGEAFF.